This is a list of T cell receptor beta chains from one sample in a study of T cell changes during pregnancy in multiple sclerosis. Here immunoSEQ multiplex PCR was the method, and the copy in TCRdb shows in-frame clones only, minus some. The sample shows approximately 22,000 clones, 70% to 90% of them seen only once. This specimen was CD4+ T cells from peripheral blood mononuclear cells, taken in the first trimester of pregnancy. Receptor source: a female donor in good health, enrolled as a control in a pregnancy study. The CDR3 runs from the conserved cysteine through the conserved F or W. Each record gives: CDR3 protein, CDR3 DNA, D gene, V gene, clone size, J gene. The D gene is left open where the match is weak. The size of a clone is reported for some rows only, either as once, few or many, or as a class for expanded clones.

CDR3 protein: CASTYSSKQFF
CDR3 DNA: TGTGCCAGCACCTATAGCTCGAAGCAGTTCTTC
D gene: -
V gene: TRBV2
clone size: -
J gene: TRBJ2-1

CDR3 protein: CASSESGTGNTEAFF
CDR3 DNA: TGTGCCAGCAGTGAATCCGGGACAGGGAACACTGAAGCTTTCTTT
D gene: TRBD1
V gene: TRBV25-1
clone size: -
J gene: TRBJ1-1

CDR3 protein: CASSEQGLNTEAFF
CDR3 DNA: TGTGCCAGCAGTGAACAGGGACTTAACACTGAAGCTTTCTTT
D gene: -
V gene: TRBV6-1
clone size: -
J gene: TRBJ1-1

CDR3 protein: CAWSAQTQGPLITKLFF
CDR3 DNA: TGTGCCTGGAGTGCCCAGACACAGGGGCCGCTCATCACAAAACTGTTTTTT
D gene: TRBD1
V gene: TRBV30
clone size: -
J gene: TRBJ1-4

CDR3 protein: CASSFLAATNEKLFF
CDR3 DNA: TGCGCCAGCAGCTTTTTAGCCGCAACTAATGAAAAACTGTTTTTT
D gene: -
V gene: TRBV5-1
clone size: -
J gene: TRBJ1-4

CDR3 protein: CAGTSGGLYEQYF
CDR3 DNA: TGTGCCGGGACTAGCGGGGGCCTCTACGAGCAGTACTTC
D gene: TRBD2
V gene: TRBV30
clone size: -
J gene: TRBJ2-7

CDR3 protein: CASSSRFSSYNEQFF
CDR3 DNA: TGTGCCAGCAGCTCGCGGTTCAGCTCCTACAATGAGCAGTTCTTC
D gene: -
V gene: TRBV11-3
clone size: -
J gene: TRBJ2-1

CDR3 protein: CASSPPVLRDYGYTF
CDR3 DNA: TGTGCCAGCAGCCCCCCGGTCTTGAGGGACTATGGCTACACCTTC
D gene: -
V gene: TRBV7-9
clone size: -
J gene: TRBJ1-2

CDR3 protein: CASSPQGSNQPQHF
CDR3 DNA: TGTGCCAGCAGCCCACAGGGTAGCAATCAGCCCCAGCATTTT
D gene: -
V gene: TRBV7-9
clone size: medium-sized
J gene: TRBJ1-5

CDR3 protein: CASSEALLGPNQPQHF
CDR3 DNA: TGTGCCAGCAGTGAAGCGCTTTTGGGGCCCAATCAGCCCCAGCATTTT
D gene: -
V gene: TRBV2
clone size: -
J gene: TRBJ1-5

CDR3 protein: CASSLGLAGVTGELFF
CDR3 DNA: TGTGCCAGCAGCTTGGGACTAGCGGGAGTAACCGGGGAGCTGTTTTTT
D gene: TRBD2
V gene: TRBV7-2
clone size: -
J gene: TRBJ2-2

CDR3 protein: CASSPRGLADYNEQFF
CDR3 DNA: TGTGCCAGCTCACCTCGAGGACTAGCGGACTACAATGAGCAGTTCTTC
D gene: TRBD2
V gene: TRBV18
clone size: -
J gene: TRBJ2-1

CDR3 protein: CASSITRHLNTEAFF
CDR3 DNA: TGTGCCAGTAGTATAACCCGACACCTGAACACTGAAGCTTTCTTT
D gene: -
V gene: TRBV19
clone size: -
J gene: TRBJ1-1

CDR3 protein: CASRGGLAGNQETQYF
CDR3 DNA: TGTGCCAGCAGGGGCGGACTAGCGGGAAACCAAGAGACCCAGTACTTC
D gene: TRBD2
V gene: TRBV6-6
clone size: -
J gene: TRBJ2-5

CDR3 protein: CASRGGTDTQYF
CDR3 DNA: TGTGCCAGTCGGGGGGGGACAGATACGCAGTATTTT
D gene: TRBD2
V gene: TRBV19
clone size: -
J gene: TRBJ2-3

CDR3 protein: CATSRGAQQETQYF
CDR3 DNA: TGTGCCACCAGCAGAGGGGCCCAACAAGAGACCCAGTACTTC
D gene: -
V gene: TRBV15
clone size: -
J gene: TRBJ2-5

CDR3 protein: CASSLTSLATEAFF
CDR3 DNA: TGCGCCAGCAGCCTCACCTCCTTAGCCACTGAAGCTTTCTTT
D gene: -
V gene: TRBV4-1
clone size: -
J gene: TRBJ1-1

CDR3 protein: CASSPGDGSYGYTF
CDR3 DNA: TGTGCCAGCAGCCCCGGGGACGGGAGCTATGGCTACACCTTC
D gene: -
V gene: TRBV9
clone size: -
J gene: TRBJ1-2

CDR3 protein: CASTQAGVYDTQYF
CDR3 DNA: TGTGCCAGCACTCAAGCAGGGGTTTACGATACGCAGTATTTT
D gene: -
V gene: TRBV28
clone size: -
J gene: TRBJ2-3

CDR3 protein: CASSQDTSRGYTQYF
CDR3 DNA: TGTGCCAGCAGCCAAGATACTAGTAGAGGATATACGCAGTATTTT
D gene: -
V gene: TRBV4-2
clone size: once
J gene: TRBJ2-3

CDR3 protein: CASSKWRLAERSRETQYF
CDR3 DNA: TGTGCCAGCAGCAAATGGAGACTAGCGGAAAGGAGCCGGGAGACCCAGTACTTC
D gene: -
V gene: TRBV21-1
clone size: -
J gene: TRBJ2-5

CDR3 protein: CASGFGWVTGPRLLYSNQPQHF
CDR3 DNA: TGTGCCAGCGGCTTCGGCTGGGTGACAGGGCCGCGTCTTCTCTATAGCAATCAGCCCCAGCATTTT
D gene: TRBD1
V gene: TRBV28
clone size: -
J gene: TRBJ1-5

CDR3 protein: CASSDRVQGYTF
CDR3 DNA: TGTGCCAGCAGTGACAGGGTTCAGGGCTACACCTTC
D gene: -
V gene: TRBV6-1
clone size: -
J gene: TRBJ1-2

CDR3 protein: CATLAGVGNEQFF
CDR3 DNA: TGTGCCACCCTAGCGGGAGTAGGCAATGAGCAGTTCTTC
D gene: TRBD2
V gene: TRBV15
clone size: -
J gene: TRBJ2-1

CDR3 protein: CAISEFPSTNTGELFF
CDR3 DNA: TGTGCCATCAGTGAGTTCCCGTCTACGAACACCGGGGAGCTGTTTTTT
D gene: -
V gene: TRBV10-3
clone size: -
J gene: TRBJ2-2

CDR3 protein: CASGLAGSYEQYF
CDR3 DNA: TGCGCCAGCGGCCTAGCGGGATCTTACGAGCAGTACTTC
D gene: TRBD2
V gene: TRBV10-2
clone size: -
J gene: TRBJ2-7

CDR3 protein: CASSQDSGAGGFRFDEQFF
CDR3 DNA: TGTGCCAGCAGCCAAGATAGTGGAGCGGGAGGGTTTCGATTCGATGAGCAGTTCTTC
D gene: TRBD2
V gene: TRBV14
clone size: -
J gene: TRBJ2-1

CDR3 protein: CASSPRTGRMNTEAFF
CDR3 DNA: TGTGCCAGCAGCCCTCGGACAGGCCGAATGAACACTGAAGCTTTCTTT
D gene: TRBD1
V gene: TRBV28
clone size: -
J gene: TRBJ1-1

CDR3 protein: CASRAGQMIPYEQYF
CDR3 DNA: TGTGCCAGCAGGGCGGGACAGATGATCCCCTACGAGCAGTACTTC
D gene: -
V gene: TRBV6-1
clone size: -
J gene: TRBJ2-7